This entry features one TCR beta chain sequence. These data come from a study of shared clonotypes between healthy human individuals. The table came from immunoSEQ multiplex PCR; TCRdb's copy has only in-frame clones and leaves some out. The sample yields some 2.1 million clones, 85% to 95% seen once. CDR1 SNHLY and CDR2 FYNNEI come from the germline V gene. Germline trimming cut 6 bases from V and 1 base from J; bases unmatched to any gene: 9. This CDR3 spans 17 amino acids. The TCR comes from a man younger than 30 in good health. The chain employs TRBV2 and TRBJ2-2, with 9 bases lining up with TRBD2. The sequenced sample was naive CD4+ T cells sorted from blood. The subset was: CD45RA+ positively selected. The CDR3 sequence: CASSPLAGGWNTGELFF. For the CDR3, the DNA is TGTGCCAGCAGCCCCCTCGCGGGAGGGTGGAACACCGGGGAGCTGTTTTTT.